The entry below describes one TCR beta chain. The sample is drawn from a study of cytomegalovirus exposure and HLA in healthy donors. Both 60 Vbeta primers and 13 Jbeta primers went into the PCR. Some clones are missing from TCRdb's copy, which holds only in-frame ones; the method was immunoSEQ multiplex PCR. The repertoire holds tens of thousands of clones, around half seen once, with 6.2% in the top ten. The CDR3 is 16 residues long. Per germline, CDR1 ENHRY and CDR2 SYGVKD. Unmatched junction bases numbered 9, after V lost 6 bases and J lost 2 bases. Sequences were obtained from PBMCs. The clonotype was recovered from a middle-aged woman in good health and CMV-seropositive. V and J are TRBV10-3 and TRBJ1-3; 8 bases are a match to TRBD1. The CDR3 loop reads CAIRGDRSTTGNTIYF. CDR3 bases: TGTGCCATCAGGGGGGACAGGTCCACGACTGGAAACACCATATATTTT.